Shown below are 10 T cell receptor beta chains from a single sample sequenced in a study of T cells in Graves' hyperthyroidism and ophthalmopathy. There were TCR beta CDR3 regions amplified from RNA transcripts. The primer set for the first-round RT-PCR of the TCR CDR3 was HTBI. TCRdb re-called the multiplex PCR reads with MiXCR, one entry per CDR3 protein. The sample includes 750,000 to 900,000 distinct CDR3 sequences, around 39% of them seen just once. The specimen sequenced was blood. The receptors shown here come from a man between 18 and 29 years old with Graves' hyperthyroidism.

The CDR3 DNA reads as TGCAGCGCCGCCAGACGGAGCTCTGGAAACACCATATATTTT. Its translation is CSAARRSSGNTIYF. This chain uses TRBV29-1 with TRBJ1-3; D call uncertain. With 7 bases removed from V and 0 bases from J, the gap between germline ends came to 13 bases. CDR1 and CDR2 (germline): SQVTM, ANQGSEA. The CDR3 runs 14 residues.

The table lists this clonotype with a few counts. The chain carries TRBV11-1 and TRBJ1-1; D gene uncertain. The CDR3 has 12 amino acids. Germline lookup yields CDR1 SGHAT and CDR2 FQDESV (reference sequence). V lost 7 bases, J lost 4 bases, and 10 bases lay in between. In DNA, the CDR3 is TGTGCCAGCACCCCCACCAGCACTGAAGCTTTCTTT. Protein sequence: CASTPTSTEAFF.

The chain carries TRBV12-3 or TRBV12-4 and TRBJ1-5, with TRBD1 as a possible D gene (5 bases). The CDR3 is 14 amino acids. V lost 3 bases, J lost 4 bases, and 10 bases lay in between. Here the CDR3 DNA reads TGTGCCAGCAGTTTCGGGACCGTAAATCAGCCCCAGCATTTT. This sequence encodes CASSFGTVNQPQHF.

The chain uses TRBV6-5 and TRBJ1-6, with a tentative D call TRBD1 (6 bases). Germline V CDR1 and CDR2: MNHEY, SVGAGI. The CDR3 spans 14 residues. Trimming removed 3 bases at V and 14 bases at J, with 17 bases between. This chain's CDR3 is CASSYGQPHLTLHF. The CDR3 DNA reads as TGTGCCAGCAGTTATGGACAGCCCCACTTAACCCTCCACTTT.

The V and J genes are TRBV19 and TRBJ2-6, with D perhaps being TRBD1 or TRBD2 (5 bases each). V lost 8 bases and J lost 0, with 14 bases in between. This CDR3 is 16 amino acids long. Germline values: CDR1 LNHDA, CDR2 SQIVND (reference sequence). CDR3 region: CASGPGTASGANVLTF. The DNA of the CDR3 is TGTGCCAGTGGGCCCGGGACGGCCTCTGGGGCCAACGTCCTGACTTTC. The entire variable domain, with the rest obtained from reference TRBV19 and TRBJ2-6, is as follows: DGGITQSPKYLFRKEGQNVTLSCEQNLNHDAMYWYRQDPGQGLRLIYYSQIVNDFQKGDIAEGYSVSREKKESFPLTVTSAQKNPTAFYLCASGPGTASGANVLTFGAGSRLTVL.

This clonotype was counted a single time. CDR3 coding DNA: TGTGCCAGCAGCGCTCCCTTGAAGCGGGGAGTAGACGAGCAGTACTTC. It is translated as CASSAPLKRGVDEQYF. This chain uses TRBV5-6 with TRBJ2-7; the match to TRBD2 covers 7 bases. V shed 4 bases, J shed 5 bases, and the junction held 15 bases outside the gene matches. The germline CDR1 and CDR2 sequences are SGHDT and YYEEEE. The length of the CDR3 is 16 residues.

This clonotype was picked up a small number of times. This chain connects TRBV7-3 to TRBJ2-6, with D uncertain. The CDR3 length is 16 residues. The V and J ends lost 2 bases and 4 bases respectively, with 12 bases between them. CDR1 is SGHTA, CDR2 FQGTGA, per germline. For the CDR3, the DNA is TGTGCCAGCAGCTTATTGTCTGCATCCGGGGCCAACGTCCTGACTTTC. Encoded protein: CASSLLSASGANVLTF.

This clonotype came up a few times. V gene TRBV5-1 combines with J gene TRBJ1-2; D remains unclear. Trimming removed 2 bases at V and 6 bases at J, with 11 bases between. This CDR3 is built from 13 residues. Germline V gene data show CDR1 as SGHRS and CDR2 as YFSETQ. The CDR3 sequence: CASSFDGSHGYTF. Here the CDR3 DNA reads TGCGCCAGCAGCTTCGACGGATCTCATGGCTACACCTTC.

At least ten counts were recorded for this clonotype. The V call is TRBV15, the J call TRBJ1-1, with 7 bases that match TRBD1. The V gene's germline CDR1 is LNHNV and CDR2 YYDKDF (reference sequence). V shed 2 bases and J 12 bases; nucleotides not matched to a gene: 6. This CDR3 is built from 12 residues. CDR3 sequence: CATSRPQGLTFF. DNA for the CDR3: TGTGCCACCAGCAGACCACAGGGGTTGACTTTCTTT. Full variable domain (rest looked up from reference TRBV15 and TRBJ1-1): DAMVIQNPRYQVTQFGKPVTLSCSQTLNHNVMYWYQQKSSQAPKLLFHYYDKDFNNEADTPDNFQSRRPNTSFCFLDIRSPGLGDTAMYLCATSRPQGLTFFGQGTRLTVV.

This rearrangement joins TRBV2 to TRBJ2-3; 13 nucleotides line up with TRBD2. The CDR3 spans 15 residues. Per the germline V gene, CDR1 is SNHLY and CDR2 is FYNNEI. The V and J ends lost 5 bases and 8 bases, in that order; junction bases with no gene match: 7. As DNA, the CDR3 is TGTGCCAGCAGTTGGACTAGCGGGGGAGGGGTTACGCAGTATTTT. Its protein product is CASSWTSGGGVTQYF. Looking up the rest from reference TRBV2 and TRBJ2-3 gives the full variable domain: EPEVTQTPSHQVTQMGQEVILRCVPISNHLYFYWYRQILGQKVEFLVSFYNNEISEKSEIFDDQFSVERPDGSNFTLKIRSTKLEDSAMYFCASSWTSGGGVTQYFGPGTRLTVL.